Following are 20 T cell receptor beta chains from one sample sequenced in a study of blood T cells in healthy people across ages. The second PCR ran about 7 to 12 cycles with a sample-barcoded 5' primer and J-beta primers. From the 5' RACE reads, TCRdb called clonotypes with MiXCR, one entry per CDR3 protein. The sample lists 1.5 million to 2 million distinct CDR3 sequences; about 50% were seen once. Sequenced input: blood. Receptor source: a middle-aged woman in good health.

This sequence joins TRBV29-1 and TRBJ2-7; 11 bases are a match to TRBD1. Germline CDR1 is SQVTM and CDR2 is ANQGSEA. V gave up 7 bases and J gave up 4 bases; unmatched junction bases: 15. CDR3 length: 16 amino acids. The CDR3 bases are TGCAGCGCTGGGCATCGTTGGACAGGGGGCCAATACGAGCAGTACTTC. As protein: CSAGHRWTGGQYEQYF.

The rearrangement joins TRBV9 to TRBJ2-1; 11 bases fit TRBD1. CDR1 and CDR2 from the germline V gene are SGDLS and YYNGEE. CDR3 length equals 14 residues. Unmatched junction bases numbered 3, after V lost 1 base and J lost 9 bases. The CDR3 bases are TGTGCCAGCAGCGTAAGGGACAGGGGGGCTGAGCAGTTCTTC. Its protein is CASSVRDRGAEQFF.

This chain's CDR3 is CSAPNRGQETQYF. CDR3 nucleotide sequence: TGCAGTGCCCCAAACAGGGGTCAAGAGACCCAGTACTTC. The V and J genes are TRBV20-1 and TRBJ2-5, with TRBD1 matching over 7 bases. Germline-derived CDR1 and CDR2 are DFQATT and SNEGSKA (reference sequence). Unmatched junction bases numbered 6, after V lost 6 bases and J lost 2 bases. The CDR3 length is 13 residues.

The V and J genes are TRBV20-1 and TRBJ2-3; D possibly matches TRBD1 or TRBD2 (6 bases each). CDR1 and CDR2 (germline): DFQATT, SNEGSKA (reference sequence). The CDR3 consists of 15 residues. Trimming took 5 bases from V and 3 from J, leaving 18 bases between them. The CDR3 DNA reads TGCAGTGCTGGAACCAAGGGGGGCCGGACAGATACGCAGTATTTT. Protein: CSAGTKGGRTDTQYF.

CDR3 bases: TGTGCCAGCAGCCAAGATGGGCAGGCTTATCAGCCCCAGCATTTT. It is translated as CASSQDGQAYQPQHF. The J gene is TRBJ1-5, the V gene TRBV3-1; D not resolved. Trimming removed 0 bases at V and 5 bases at J, with 11 bases between. CDR3 length: 15 residues. Germline CDR1 LGHDT, CDR2 YNNKEL (reference sequence).

This clonotype was observed a few times. The chain links TRBV7-9 to TRBJ1-6; D may be TRBD1 (5 bases). Trimming cost V 4 bases and J 9 bases, with 16 bases left between them. Germline assignment: CDR1 SEHNR and CDR2 FQNEAQ (reference sequence). This CDR3 is 15 amino acids long. The CDR3 sequence: CASSSKEGIVSPLHF. The CDR3 coding sequence is TGTGCCAGCAGCTCTAAAGAGGGGATTGTTTCACCCCTCCACTTT.

The chain employs TRBV5-1 and TRBJ1-6; possibly TRBD1 for D (5 bases). The V gene's germline CDR1 is SGHRS and CDR2 YFSETQ. CDR3 length: 14 residues. V gave up 4 bases and J gave up 6 bases, with 11 bases separating them. The CDR3 coding sequence is TGCGCCAGCAGCGAGGGGCCGAGTAATTCACCCCTCCACTTT. It translates to CASSEGPSNSPLHF.

This chain joins TRBV5-5 and TRBJ1-2; 11 nucleotides agree with TRBD1. V was clipped by 4 bases and J by 6 bases; unmatched bases: 8. The germline V gene has CDR1 SGHKS and CDR2 YYEKEE (reference sequence). The CDR3 is made up of 15 amino acids. The CDR3 is CASSLRTGGRNGYTF. In DNA, the CDR3 is TGTGCCAGCAGCCTAAGGACAGGGGGCAGGAATGGCTACACCTTC.

The V gene is TRBV7-9, the J gene TRBJ2-3; D may correspond to TRBD1 or TRBD2 (5 bases each). This CDR3 is built from 13 residues. The germline V gene has CDR1 SEHNR and CDR2 FQNEAQ (reference sequence). V was pared by 5 bases and J by 4 bases, with 10 bases between. The CDR3 reads CASSGDQADTQYF. Here the CDR3 DNA reads TGTGCCAGCAGCGGGGACCAAGCAGATACGCAGTATTTT.

The genes are TRBV20-1 and TRBJ2-1; D call uncertain. Trimming took 1 base from V and 5 from J, leaving 24 bases between them. The CDR3 has 18 amino acids. Germline assignment: CDR1 DFQATT and CDR2 SNEGSKA (reference sequence). The CDR3 region has the DNA TGCAGTGCTAGAGGAATTTCAGGAGATTTAGCCCCAAACAATGAGCAGTTCTTC. This codes for CSARGISGDLAPNNEQFF.

The V gene is TRBV7-3, the J gene TRBJ1-2; a weak D match, TRBD1 (6 bases). This CDR3 has 14 amino acids. Germline V gene data show CDR1 as SGHTA and CDR2 as FQGTGA. V dropped 5 bases and J dropped 7 bases, with 17 bases sitting between them. The chain's CDR3 is CASSPSGGLSGYTF. In DNA form, the CDR3 reads TGTGCCAGCAGCCCCTCCGGGGGGCTAAGTGGCTACACCTTC.

The genes are TRBV6-5 and TRBJ1-2; D perhaps matches TRBD1 (6 bases). The CDR3 length is 14 residues. Germline V gives CDR1 MNHEY, CDR2 SVGAGI. Trimming removed 6 bases at V and 4 bases at J, with 15 bases between. For the CDR3, the DNA is TGTGCCAGCAGATCCGGACAGACTCTCTATGGCTACACCTTC. It yields the protein CASRSGQTLYGYTF.

The chain couples TRBV27 to TRBJ2-3; tentatively, D is TRBD2 (6 bases). The germline V and J ends were trimmed by 0 bases and 5 bases, with 15 bases remaining between them. The V gene's germline CDR1 is MNHEY and CDR2 SMNVEV (reference sequence). The CDR3 has 16 residues. The CDR3 protein is CASSLSTRRSEDTQYF. The CDR3 DNA sequence: TGTGCCAGCAGTTTATCGACTAGAAGGTCTGAAGATACGCAGTATTTT.

The CDR3 sequence: CASSERPGTAYGYTF. In nucleotides, the CDR3 is TGTGCCAGCAGTGAACGCCCCGGGACAGCCTATGGCTACACCTTC. This chain uses TRBV6-1 with TRBJ1-2; the match to TRBD1 covers 7 bases. Germline values: CDR1 MNHNS, CDR2 SASEGT. This CDR3 is 15 amino acids long. V trimming: 2 bases; J trimming: 4 bases; junction bases outside the gene matches: 7.

The chain links TRBV27 to TRBJ2-3; TRBD2 aligns across 13 bases. Per germline, CDR1 MNHEY and CDR2 SMNVEV (reference sequence). CDR3 length: 18 residues. After removal of 5 bases from V and 0 bases from J, the junction contained 8 bases not matched to a gene. The CDR3 region is CASSPRTSGGFSTDTQYF. CDR3 bases: TGTGCCAGCAGTCCCCGGACTAGCGGGGGCTTTAGCACAGATACGCAGTATTTT.

The V gene is TRBV10-3, the J gene TRBJ2-7; D perhaps matches TRBD2 (6 bases). The CDR3 is 15 amino acids. The germline gives CDR1 ENHRY, CDR2 SYGVKD. V was trimmed by 4 bases and J by 1 base, leaving 14 bases between them. The CDR3 protein is CAISARDSGSYEQYF. The CDR3 coding sequence is TGTGCCATCAGTGCGCGGGACTCCGGGTCCTACGAGCAGTACTTC.

J is TRBJ2-7 and V is TRBV3-1; the D gene is possibly TRBD1 (6 bases). V was pared by 4 bases and J by 6 bases, with 22 bases between. CDR1 and CDR2 from the germline V gene are LGHDT and YNNKEL (reference sequence). The CDR3 length is 16 residues. The CDR3, as DNA: TGTGCCAGCAGCCGCGCCGGGACAAAGTTTACGGCCGAGCAGTACTTC. Translated, it gives CASSRAGTKFTAEQYF.

The rearrangement links TRBV11-2 to TRBJ2-2; TRBD1 matches at 8 bases. CDR1 is SGHAT, CDR2 FQNNGV, per germline. Germline trimming cut 4 bases from V and 3 bases from J; bases unmatched to any gene: 16. This CDR3 spans 19 amino acids. CDR3: CASSSRTTPGQEYTGELFF. The CDR3 region has the DNA TGTGCCAGCAGCTCCCGAACGACCCCGGGACAGGAATACACCGGGGAGCTGTTTTTT.

V gene TRBV27 combines with J gene TRBJ1-5; D perhaps matches TRBD1 (5 bases). Deletions cut 3 bases from V and 3 bases from J, with 9 bases between. This CDR3 is 14 amino acids long. Germline loops: CDR1 MNHEY, CDR2 SMNVEV (reference sequence). Written as DNA, the CDR3 is TGTGCCAGCAGTTTCGAAGGGGACAATCAGCCCCAGCATTTT. Residues: CASSFEGDNQPQHF.

This clonotype was seen more than once but under ten times. The chain links TRBV6-2 or TRBV6-3 to TRBJ1-4; TRBD1 is a possible D gene (5 bases). The germline V gene has CDR1 MNHEY and CDR2 SVGEGT. The CDR3 runs to 15 residues. V was cut by 2 bases and J by 5 bases, with 12 bases left in between. CDR3 residues: CASSYVGTGNEKLFF. The CDR3 nucleotides are TGTGCCAGCAGTTACGTCGGGACGGGGAATGAAAAACTGTTTTTT.